This record concerns one T cell receptor beta chain sequence. There are 16 residues in the CDR3. Germline CDR1 is GTSNPN and CDR2 is SVGIG (reference sequence). Deletions cut 1 base from V and 3 bases from J, with 16 bases between. The data originate from a study of cytomegalovirus exposure and HLA in healthy donors. PCR was performed using 60 Vbeta and 13 Jbeta primers. Profiling relied on immunoSEQ multiplex PCR, and the TCRdb table lists in-frame clones only, not all of them. Seen here are some 50,000 clones, roughly 72% observed once, and the top ten hold under 25%. Sequenced input: PBMCs. V and J are TRBV30 and TRBJ1-5, with D perhaps matching TRBD1 (5 bases). The sequence came from a woman in her forties or fifties in good health and CMV-seropositive. DNA of the CDR3: TGTGCCTGGAGTGATTGGGGCGGAGTGGACAATCAGCCCCAGCATTTT. Translated, it gives CAWSDWGGVDNQPQHF.